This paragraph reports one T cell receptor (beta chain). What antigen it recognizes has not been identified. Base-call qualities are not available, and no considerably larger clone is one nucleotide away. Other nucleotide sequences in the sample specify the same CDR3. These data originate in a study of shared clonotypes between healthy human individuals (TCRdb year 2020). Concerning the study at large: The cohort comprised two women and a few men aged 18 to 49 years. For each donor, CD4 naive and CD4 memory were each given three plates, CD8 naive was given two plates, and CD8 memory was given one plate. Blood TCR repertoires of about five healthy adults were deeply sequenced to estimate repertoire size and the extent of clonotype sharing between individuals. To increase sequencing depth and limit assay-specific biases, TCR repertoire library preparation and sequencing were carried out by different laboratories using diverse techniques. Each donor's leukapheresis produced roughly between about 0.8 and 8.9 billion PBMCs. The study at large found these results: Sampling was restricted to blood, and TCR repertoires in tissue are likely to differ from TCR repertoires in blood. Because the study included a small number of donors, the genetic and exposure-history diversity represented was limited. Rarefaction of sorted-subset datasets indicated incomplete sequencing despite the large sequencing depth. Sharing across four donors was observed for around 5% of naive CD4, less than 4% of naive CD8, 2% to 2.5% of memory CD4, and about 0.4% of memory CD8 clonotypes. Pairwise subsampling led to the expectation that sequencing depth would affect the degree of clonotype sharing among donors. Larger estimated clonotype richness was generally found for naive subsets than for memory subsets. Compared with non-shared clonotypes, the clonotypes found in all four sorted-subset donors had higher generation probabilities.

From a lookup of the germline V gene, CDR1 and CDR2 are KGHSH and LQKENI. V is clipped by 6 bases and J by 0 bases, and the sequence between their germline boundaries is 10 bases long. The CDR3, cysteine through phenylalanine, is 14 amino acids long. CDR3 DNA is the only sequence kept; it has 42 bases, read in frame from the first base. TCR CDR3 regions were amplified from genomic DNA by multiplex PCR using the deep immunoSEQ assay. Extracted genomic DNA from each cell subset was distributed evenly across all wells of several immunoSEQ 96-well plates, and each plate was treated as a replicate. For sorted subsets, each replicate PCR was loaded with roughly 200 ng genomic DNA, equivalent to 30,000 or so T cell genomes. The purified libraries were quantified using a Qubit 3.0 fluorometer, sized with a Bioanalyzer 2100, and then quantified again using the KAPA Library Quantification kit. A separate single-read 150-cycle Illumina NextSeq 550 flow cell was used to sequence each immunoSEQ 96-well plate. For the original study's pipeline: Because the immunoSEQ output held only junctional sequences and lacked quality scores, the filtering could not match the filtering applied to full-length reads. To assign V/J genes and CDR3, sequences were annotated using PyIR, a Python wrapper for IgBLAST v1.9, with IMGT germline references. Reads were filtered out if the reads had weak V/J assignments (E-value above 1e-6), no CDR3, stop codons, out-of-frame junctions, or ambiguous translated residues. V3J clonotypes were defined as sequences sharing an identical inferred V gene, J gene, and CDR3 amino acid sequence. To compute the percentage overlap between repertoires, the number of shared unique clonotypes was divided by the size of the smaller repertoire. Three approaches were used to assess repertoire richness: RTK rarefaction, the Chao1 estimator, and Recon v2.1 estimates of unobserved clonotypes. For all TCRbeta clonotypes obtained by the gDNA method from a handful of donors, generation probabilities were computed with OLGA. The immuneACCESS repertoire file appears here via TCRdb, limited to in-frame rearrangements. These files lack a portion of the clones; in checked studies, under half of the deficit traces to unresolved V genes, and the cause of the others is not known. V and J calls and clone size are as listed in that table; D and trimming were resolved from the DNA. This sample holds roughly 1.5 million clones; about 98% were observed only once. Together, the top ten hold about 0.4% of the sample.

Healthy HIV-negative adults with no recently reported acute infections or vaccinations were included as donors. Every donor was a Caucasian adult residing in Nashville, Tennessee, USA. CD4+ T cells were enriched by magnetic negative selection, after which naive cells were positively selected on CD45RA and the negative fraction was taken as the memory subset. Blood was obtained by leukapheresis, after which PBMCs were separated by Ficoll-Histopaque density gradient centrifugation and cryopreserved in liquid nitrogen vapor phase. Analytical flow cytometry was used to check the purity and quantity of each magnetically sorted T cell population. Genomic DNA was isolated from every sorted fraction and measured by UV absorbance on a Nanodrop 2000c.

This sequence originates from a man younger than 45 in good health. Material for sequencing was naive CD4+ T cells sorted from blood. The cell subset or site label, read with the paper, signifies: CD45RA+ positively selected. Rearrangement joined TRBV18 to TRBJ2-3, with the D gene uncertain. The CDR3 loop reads CASSSLDSTDTQYF. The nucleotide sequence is TGTGCCAGCTCCTCGTTAGACAGCACAGATACGCAGTATTTT.